This is a list of T cell receptor beta chains from one sample in a study of cytomegalovirus exposure and HLA in healthy donors. Generated by immunoSEQ multiplex PCR, the TCRdb table keeps only in-frame clones and is missing some. The sample yields 150,000 to 200,000 clones, almost 80% seen once. The sample taken for sequencing was PBMCs. Receptor source: a man aged 35 to 55 in good health and CMV-seropositive. Both conserved end residues are part of each CDR3. Fields, in order: V gene, J gene, clone size, D gene, CDR3 protein, CDR3 DNA. A D gene is named only where the DNA matches it firmly. Clone size is not always given. Where it is, it says once, few, many or a class for expanded clones.

v_call: TRBV19
j_call: TRBJ1-2
clone_size: once
d_call: -
cdr3_aa: CASSIEAGVYGYTF
cdr3_nt: TGTGCCAGTAGTATAGAGGCAGGCGTCTATGGCTACACCTTC

v_call: TRBV7-8
j_call: TRBJ2-4
clone_size: -
d_call: TRBD1
cdr3_aa: CASSLAGTGGTNSQYF
cdr3_nt: TGTGCCAGCAGCCTCGCCGGGACAGGGGGTACGAACAGTCAGTACTTC

v_call: TRBV6-5
j_call: TRBJ2-7
clone_size: -
d_call: -
cdr3_aa: CASSYSPLGFYEQYF
cdr3_nt: TGTGCCAGCAGTTACTCGCCACTAGGCTTCTACGAGCAGTACTTC

v_call: TRBV7-2
j_call: TRBJ2-5
clone_size: few
d_call: -
cdr3_aa: CASSPGLQWRTQYF
cdr3_nt: TGTGCCAGCAGCCCTGGACTCCAGTGGAGGACCCAGTACTTC

v_call: TRBV2
j_call: TRBJ2-5
clone_size: -
d_call: TRBD2
cdr3_aa: CASSAGLAGASETQYF
cdr3_nt: TGTGCCAGCAGTGCGGGACTAGCGGGAGCATCAGAGACCCAGTACTTC

v_call: TRBV7-2
j_call: TRBJ1-4
clone_size: -
d_call: -
cdr3_aa: CASSLEVRGELFF
cdr3_nt: TGTGCCAGCAGCTTGGAAGTGCGGGGGGAACTGTTTTTT

v_call: TRBV27
j_call: TRBJ1-2
clone_size: -
d_call: -
cdr3_aa: CASSSQGSYTF
cdr3_nt: TGTGCCAGCAGTTCCCAGGGTAGCTACACCTTC

v_call: TRBV7-9
j_call: TRBJ2-1
clone_size: -
d_call: TRBD2
cdr3_aa: CASSPTSSAGAGEQFF
cdr3_nt: TGTGCCAGCAGCCCCACGTCTTCAGCGGGAGCGGGTGAGCAGTTCTTC

v_call: TRBV6-5
j_call: TRBJ2-1
clone_size: -
d_call: TRBD2
cdr3_aa: CASSSRPLASYNEQFF
cdr3_nt: TGTGCCAGCAGTTCTAGGCCACTAGCGTCCTACAATGAGCAGTTCTTC

v_call: TRBV9
j_call: TRBJ2-2
clone_size: -
d_call: -
cdr3_aa: CASSLHEFSTGELFF
cdr3_nt: TGTGCCAGCAGCCTCCACGAGTTTAGCACCGGGGAGCTGTTTTTT

v_call: TRBV30
j_call: TRBJ2-2
clone_size: -
d_call: TRBD2
cdr3_aa: CSFGRASGGELFF
cdr3_nt: TGTAGTTTCGGGAGGGCCTCAGGGGGGGAGCTGTTTTTT

v_call: TRBV28
j_call: TRBJ1-5
clone_size: few
d_call: -
cdr3_aa: CASHEAGADSNQPQHF
cdr3_nt: TGTGCCAGCCATGAAGCTGGGGCGGATAGCAATCAGCCCCAGCATTTT

v_call: TRBV6-5
j_call: TRBJ1-5
clone_size: -
d_call: TRBD1
cdr3_aa: CASSYSGQGYEPQHF
cdr3_nt: TGTGCCAGCAGTTACTCAGGACAGGGTTACGAGCCCCAGCATTTT

v_call: TRBV9
j_call: TRBJ2-7
clone_size: -
d_call: -
cdr3_aa: CASSVADSKYEQYF
cdr3_nt: TGTGCCAGCAGCGTGGCGGACAGCAAGTACGAGCAGTACTTC

v_call: TRBV28
j_call: TRBJ2-1
clone_size: -
d_call: TRBD2
cdr3_aa: CASSFPAGDRNEQFF
cdr3_nt: TGTGCCAGCAGTTTCCCGGCGGGAGATAGGAATGAGCAGTTCTTC

v_call: TRBV29-1
j_call: TRBJ2-2
clone_size: -
d_call: -
cdr3_aa: CSVDSLPNTGELFF
cdr3_nt: TGCAGCGTTGATAGCCTTCCGAACACCGGGGAGCTGTTTTTT

v_call: TRBV28
j_call: TRBJ2-7
clone_size: few
d_call: -
cdr3_aa: CASSLRAGLSYEQYF
cdr3_nt: TGTGCCAGCAGTTTAAGGGCGGGCCTCTCCTACGAGCAGTACTTC

v_call: TRBV23-1
j_call: TRBJ1-6
clone_size: few
d_call: -
cdr3_aa: CASSQSSGTYNSPLHF
cdr3_nt: TGCGCCAGCAGTCAATCGAGTGGTACCTATAATTCACCCCTCCACTTT

v_call: TRBV9
j_call: TRBJ2-7
clone_size: -
d_call: -
cdr3_aa: CASSVGSAGAYEQYF
cdr3_nt: TGTGCCAGCAGCGTGGGTTCGGCGGGTGCCTACGAGCAGTACTTC

v_call: TRBV29-1
j_call: TRBJ2-7
clone_size: once
d_call: TRBD2
cdr3_aa: CSVEDPWLAGGPREQYF
cdr3_nt: TGCAGCGTTGAAGATCCTTGGCTAGCGGGAGGGCCGAGGGAGCAGTACTTC

v_call: TRBV5-1
j_call: TRBJ2-4
clone_size: once
d_call: TRBD2
cdr3_aa: CASSLGPSGGVAKNIQYF
cdr3_nt: TGCGCCAGCAGCTTAGGCCCGTCGGGGGGAGTGGCCAAAAACATTCAGTACTTC

v_call: TRBV10-3
j_call: TRBJ1-2
clone_size: few
d_call: -
cdr3_aa: CAIGTRDNYGYTF
cdr3_nt: TGTGCCATCGGTACCAGGGATAACTATGGCTACACCTTC

v_call: TRBV7-8
j_call: TRBJ1-1
clone_size: -
d_call: -
cdr3_aa: CASNEPGDTEAFF
cdr3_nt: TGTGCCAGCAACGAACCAGGGGACACTGAAGCTTTCTTT

v_call: TRBV9
j_call: TRBJ2-7
clone_size: -
d_call: TRBD2
cdr3_aa: CASSVSGGIVEQYF
cdr3_nt: TGTGCCAGCAGCGTTAGCGGGGGGATCGTCGAGCAGTACTTC

v_call: TRBV2
j_call: TRBJ2-5
clone_size: -
d_call: TRBD1
cdr3_aa: CASSTPAGTDQETQYF
cdr3_nt: TGTGCCAGCAGTACCCCCGCCGGGACAGACCAAGAGACCCAGTACTTC

v_call: TRBV6-6
j_call: TRBJ1-2
clone_size: -
d_call: -
cdr3_aa: CASSTPTPGDYGYTF
cdr3_nt: TGTGCCAGCAGCACACCCACGCCAGGGGACTATGGCTACACCTTC

v_call: TRBV5-3
j_call: TRBJ1-2
clone_size: -
d_call: -
cdr3_aa: CARSPRGADLYGYTF
cdr3_nt: TGTGCCAGAAGCCCGCGGGGGGCAGATCTTTATGGCTACACCTTC

v_call: TRBV5-1
j_call: TRBJ2-7
clone_size: -
d_call: TRBD1
cdr3_aa: CASSLAGDRGEQYF
cdr3_nt: TGCGCCAGCAGCTTGGCGGGGGACAGGGGCGAGCAGTACTTC

v_call: TRBV7-2
j_call: TRBJ2-3
clone_size: -
d_call: TRBD2
cdr3_aa: CASRTGGTDTQYF
cdr3_nt: TGTGCCAGCAGGACCGGGGGGACAGATACGCAGTATTTT

v_call: TRBV28
j_call: TRBJ2-5
clone_size: -
d_call: -
cdr3_aa: CASSSPNTQYF
cdr3_nt: TGTGCCAGCAGTTCTCCTAACACCCAGTACTTC

v_call: TRBV7-8
j_call: TRBJ2-1
clone_size: few
d_call: -
cdr3_aa: CASSPTGWPWNEQFF
cdr3_nt: TGTGCCAGCAGCCCGACCGGGTGGCCCTGGAATGAGCAGTTCTTC

v_call: TRBV7-8
j_call: TRBJ2-3
clone_size: -
d_call: -
cdr3_aa: CATKQIPSEDTQYF
cdr3_nt: TGTGCCACCAAGCAGATTCCTAGCGAAGATACGCAGTATTTT

v_call: TRBV2
j_call: TRBJ1-5
clone_size: -
d_call: -
cdr3_aa: CASRSDFFGPSNSNQPQHF
cdr3_nt: TGTGCCAGCAGATCGGACTTTTTCGGCCCCTCCAACAGCAATCAGCCCCAGCATTTT

v_call: TRBV5-1
j_call: TRBJ2-1
clone_size: -
d_call: -
cdr3_aa: CASSGGTSLVSSYNEQFF
cdr3_nt: TGCGCCAGCAGCGGTGGGACTTCGCTAGTAAGCTCCTACAATGAGCAGTTCTTC

v_call: TRBV7-9
j_call: TRBJ1-4
clone_size: -
d_call: -
cdr3_aa: CSSSLEVRGGKLFF
cdr3_nt: TGTTCCAGCAGCTTAGAGGTCCGGGGAGGAAAACTGTTTTTT

v_call: TRBV27
j_call: TRBJ1-2
clone_size: -
d_call: TRBD1
cdr3_aa: CASSYQGASYGYTF
cdr3_nt: TGTGCCAGCAGTTATCAGGGGGCGAGCTATGGCTACACCTTC

v_call: TRBV4-1
j_call: TRBJ2-6
clone_size: -
d_call: -
cdr3_aa: CASSQDPSFSGANGLTF
cdr3_nt: TGCGCCAGCAGCCAAGATCCGTCCTTCTCTGGGGCCAACGGCCTGACTTTC

v_call: TRBV29-1
j_call: TRBJ1-1
clone_size: -
d_call: -
cdr3_aa: CSGGEADGEAFF
cdr3_nt: TGCAGCGGGGGGGAGGCGGACGGTGAAGCTTTCTTT

v_call: TRBV6-6
j_call: TRBJ1-5
clone_size: -
d_call: -
cdr3_aa: CASSYSRSNQPQHF
cdr3_nt: TGTGCCAGCAGTTACTCGAGGTCCAATCAGCCCCAGCATTTT

v_call: TRBV7-3
j_call: TRBJ2-7
clone_size: -
d_call: TRBD2
cdr3_aa: CASSLTSVGEQYF
cdr3_nt: TGTGCCAGCAGCTTGACTAGCGTGGGCGAGCAGTACTTC

v_call: TRBV28
j_call: TRBJ1-1
clone_size: few
d_call: TRBD1
cdr3_aa: CASWSRTGRTEAFF
cdr3_nt: TGTGCCAGCTGGTCTAGGACAGGGAGAACTGAAGCTTTCTTT

v_call: TRBV5-5
j_call: TRBJ2-1
clone_size: -
d_call: -
cdr3_aa: CASSLWLAYNEQFF
cdr3_nt: TGTGCCAGCAGCTTGTGGCTAGCGTACAATGAGCAGTTCTTC

v_call: TRBV10-3
j_call: TRBJ2-3
clone_size: -
d_call: -
cdr3_aa: CAISQSTDTQYF
cdr3_nt: TGTGCCATCAGTCAAAGCACAGATACGCAGTATTTT

v_call: TRBV19
j_call: TRBJ1-1
clone_size: -
d_call: -
cdr3_aa: CASSIGQVTEAFF
cdr3_nt: TGTGCCAGTAGTATTGGACAAGTGACTGAAGCTTTCTTT

v_call: TRBV7-2
j_call: TRBJ2-7
clone_size: -
d_call: -
cdr3_aa: CASSLVGSQQYF
cdr3_nt: TGTGCCAGCAGCTTAGTCGGGTCCCAGCAGTACTTC

v_call: TRBV5-6
j_call: TRBJ2-7
clone_size: -
d_call: -
cdr3_aa: CASRRDGSYEQYF
cdr3_nt: TGTGCCAGCAGGCGGGACGGTTCCTACGAGCAGTACTTC

v_call: TRBV5-1
j_call: TRBJ2-7
clone_size: -
d_call: -
cdr3_aa: CASSEPSESSYEQYF
cdr3_nt: TGCGCCAGCAGCGAACCCTCTGAGAGCTCCTACGAGCAGTACTTC

v_call: TRBV6-6
j_call: TRBJ1-5
clone_size: -
d_call: -
cdr3_aa: CASSYSRSVHGQHF
cdr3_nt: TGTGCCAGCAGTTACTCGAGAAGCGTCCACGGCCAGCATTTT

v_call: TRBV2
j_call: TRBJ2-6
clone_size: -
d_call: -
cdr3_aa: CASSGRGSGANGLTF
cdr3_nt: TGTGCCAGCAGTGGAAGGGGGTCCGGGGCCAACGGCCTGACTTTC

v_call: TRBV30
j_call: TRBJ2-7
clone_size: -
d_call: -
cdr3_aa: CAWRVGAYEQYF
cdr3_nt: TGTGCCTGGAGGGTTGGGGCATACGAGCAGTACTTC

v_call: TRBV9
j_call: TRBJ2-1
clone_size: -
d_call: TRBD2
cdr3_aa: CASSVGTSEGNEQFF
cdr3_nt: TGTGCCAGCAGCGTAGGGACTAGCGAGGGCAATGAACAGTTCTTC

v_call: TRBV7-9
j_call: TRBJ2-6
clone_size: -
d_call: TRBD1
cdr3_aa: CASSKYRGKTGANVLTF
cdr3_nt: TGTGCCAGCAGCAAATACAGGGGCAAGACCGGGGCCAACGTCCTGACTTTC

v_call: TRBV7-3
j_call: TRBJ2-2
clone_size: -
d_call: -
cdr3_aa: CASSAMGRLVETGELFF
cdr3_nt: TGTGCCAGCAGCGCGATGGGGAGGCTGGTAGAGACCGGGGAGCTGTTTTTT

v_call: TRBV7-2
j_call: TRBJ2-5
clone_size: -
d_call: -
cdr3_aa: CASSRDNQETQYF
cdr3_nt: TGTGCCAGCAGCAGAGACAACCAAGAGACCCAGTACTTC

v_call: TRBV6-1
j_call: TRBJ2-7
clone_size: -
d_call: TRBD2
cdr3_aa: CASSQGLAVYEQYF
cdr3_nt: TGTGCCAGCAGTCAGGGACTAGCGGTCTACGAGCAGTACTTC